These T cell receptor beta chains were read from a single sample in a study of T cell responses to AZD1222 COVID-19 vaccine. Method: immunoSEQ multiplex PCR; TCRdb's copy keeps in-frame clones and lacks some. Here the sample spans approximately 140,000 clones, more than 85% being singletons. Specimen: peripheral blood, collected on day 0 of MenACWY control vaccination. The receptors were gathered from an adult in good health. The CDR3 runs from the conserved cysteine through the conserved F or W. The D gene is left open where the match is weak. The size of a clone is reported for some rows only, either as once, few or many, or as a class for expanded clones.

. TRBJ2-4 TRBV3-1/TRBV3-2 . CASSHVGGGNIQYF TGTGCCAGCAGCCATGTAGGGGGTGGAAACATTCAGTACTTC
. TRBJ2-2 TRBV12-5 TRBD2 CASGLVPPGLAPGGELFF TGTGCTAGTGGTTTGGTACCACCGGGACTAGCTCCCGGCGGGGAGCTGTTTTTT
. TRBJ1-1 TRBV28 TRBD1 CASSYTGQMNTEAFF TGTGCCAGCAGTTACACGGGACAGATGAACACTGAAGCTTTCTTT
. TRBJ1-1 TRBV28 TRBD1 CASRGTGGAPEAFF TGTGCCAGCAGAGGAACAGGGGGAGCACCTGAAGCTTTCTTT
. TRBJ1-2 TRBV5-1 TRBD1 CASSLEGANYGYTF TGCGCCAGCAGCTTGGAGGGGGCCAACTATGGCTACACCTTC
. TRBJ2-3 TRBV30 . CAWSVRDTQYF TGTGCCTGGAGTGTACGAGACACGCAGTATTTT
. TRBJ1-1 TRBV28 . CASNAGIMNTEAFF TGTGCCAGCAACGCGGGTATCATGAACACTGAAGCTTTCTTT
. TRBJ2-5 TRBV5-1 . CASRSSVEFETQYF TGCGCCAGCAGGAGCTCTGTAGAATTCGAGACCCAGTACTTC
. TRBJ2-3 TRBV4-1 . CASSQDRGAFTDTQYF TGCGCCAGCAGCCAAGATCGGGGGGCCTTCACAGATACGCAGTATTTT
. TRBJ2-5 TRBV18 . CASSPTQGTQYF TGTGCCAGCTCCCCGACTCAAGGGACCCAGTACTTC
few TRBJ2-7 TRBV10-1 . CASSVGYAYEQYF TGCGCCAGCAGTGTTGGATATGCCTACGAGCAGTACTTC
. TRBJ1-2 TRBV29-1 TRBD1 CSVGGTGGDGYTF TGCAGCGTTGGAGGGACAGGGGGCGATGGCTACACCTTC
. TRBJ1-1 TRBV6-4 . CASSDEANTEAFF TGTGCCAGCAGTGACGAGGCGAACACTGAAGCTTTCTTT
. TRBJ2-3 TRBV19 . CASSTRTHTDTQYF TGTGCCAGTAGTACTCGGACTCACACAGATACGCAGTATTTT
. TRBJ1-3 TRBV5-4 . CASSLVGGSGNTIYF TGTGCCAGCAGCTTGGTGGGGGGTTCTGGAAACACCATATATTTT
. TRBJ2-1 TRBV7-9 . CASSLTLAEQFF TGTGCCAGCAGCCTCACACTGGCTGAGCAGTTCTTC
. TRBJ2-1 TRBV10-3 . CAISEAGRSNEQFF TGTGCCATCAGTGAAGCAGGGAGGAGCAATGAGCAGTTCTTC